Sequencing of this T cell receptor (beta chain) was carried out in a study of radiation and T cells in renal cell carcinoma. Data came from immunoSEQ multiplex PCR; TCRdb stores just in-frame clones and leaves some out. Seen here are around 160,000 clones, about nine tenths observed once, and the top ten hold around 4.4%. Time point described: baseline pretreatment blood. Treatment defined: 15 Gy SBRT to primary tumor, nephrectomy 4 weeks later. V trimming: 10 bases; J trimming: 4 bases; junction bases outside the gene matches: 12. Per germline, CDR1 LNHDA and CDR2 SQIVND (reference sequence). The CDR3 has 14 residues. This clone has a handful of counts.

V usage is TRBV19 and J usage is TRBJ1-1; TRBD1 aligns across 7 bases. This material consisted of blood, taken from a patient whose treatment included radiotherapy and nephrectomy. This clonotype was obtained from a woman in her 70s with renal cell carcinoma. CDR3 protein: CATERQGGATEAFF. CDR3 DNA sequence: TGTGCCACAGAAAGACAGGGAGGTGCCACTGAAGCTTTCTTT.